The subject of this entry is one T cell receptor (beta chain). Assay used: immunoSEQ multiplex PCR; TCRdb lists only in-frame clones, some missing. The sample has about 99,000 clones, roughly 80% seen once. This sample was taken from a study of glioma-infiltrating T cells after dendritic cell vaccination. Turning to the study itself: Samples are from glioblastoma patients in Phase I and II dendritic cell vaccine trials. Dendritic cell vaccine was injected intradermally three times, biweekly.

Time point noted: after dendritic cell vaccination, including at tumor progression/relapse. None of the glioblastoma patients had an isocitrate dehydrogenase mutation. Germline trimming cut 4 bases from V and 9 bases from J; bases unmatched to any gene: 9. The CDR3 has 15 residues. Germline values: CDR1 SNHLY, CDR2 FYNNEI. This clonotype was sampled from a human donor with glioblastoma. The V gene is TRBV2, the J gene TRBJ2-2, with TRBD1 identical over 9 bases. Sequences were derived from blood, sampled after dendritic cell vaccination. CDR3 in DNA: TGTGCCAGCAGTGTTCTAGGACAGGGGCTTCGGGAGCTGTTTTTT. This gives the protein CASSVLGQGLRELFF.